This T cell receptor (beta chain) derives from a study of CD8 T cells in ankylosing spondylitis. General observations from the study: Characteristic of ankylosing spondylitis blood, it appeared, was a TCR beta motif comprising about eight highly homologous variants. Significantly higher representation of disease-linked clones was reported for matched ankylosing spondylitis synovial fluid. Earlier work had already found some motif variants in reactive arthritis synovial fluid and blood.

About this clonotype: No antigen is known for it. Because the CDR3's place on the DNA is in doubt, the DNA is left out and the CDR3 is given as listed by TCRdb.

Libraries of TCR beta came from quantitative 5'-RACE with molecular barcodes. TCRdb independently ran MiXCR on the 5' RACE reads; one entry per CDR3 protein. The sample contains over 200,000 distinct CDR3 sequences, approximately 20% of which appear only once. The sample was blood, either unsorted or a sorted T cell fraction (not recorded which). This sequence was found in a male donor with ankylosing spondylitis.

The CDR3 protein is CASSLIGGTVELFFF. The chain couples TRBV12-3 or TRBV12-4 to TRBJ2-2. Counting both end residues, the CDR3 totals 15 amino acids.